These 2 T cell receptor beta chains were sequenced from one sample in a study of T cell responses to AZD1222 COVID-19 vaccine. Sequencing was performed with immunoSEQ multiplex PCR; in TCRdb, only in-frame clones are kept and a portion is missing. The sample contains over 150,000 clones, 70% to 90% of which appear only once. The sequencing used peripheral blood, collected on day 0 of AZD1222 vaccination. Receptors originate from an adult in good health.

The V call is TRBV18, the J call TRBJ1-3; 7 bases fit TRBD1. Germline-derived CDR1 and CDR2 are KGHSH and LQKENI. The V segment lost 2 bases and the J segment 0 bases; nucleotides outside the gene matches: 10. The CDR3 spans 18 residues. The CDR3 sequence is CASSPSRATGNSGNTIYF. The CDR3 bases are TGTGCCAGCTCACCATCACGAGCGACAGGGAACTCTGGAAACACCATATATTTT.

The chain has TRBV5-1 and TRBJ2-1; D perhaps matches TRBD2 (5 bases). This CDR3 has 14 amino acids. Germline lookup yields CDR1 SGHRS and CDR2 YFSETQ. V was trimmed by 4 bases and J by 0 bases, leaving 8 bases between them. CDR3 sequence: CASSPGISYNEQFF. The CDR3 DNA is TGCGCCAGCAGCCCCGGGATCTCCTACAATGAGCAGTTCTTC.